These T cell receptor beta chains were read from a single sample in a study of shared clonotypes between healthy human individuals. Assay: immunoSEQ multiplex PCR; the TCRdb copy retains only in-frame clones and omits some. The sample lists under 2,500,000 clones, approximately 94% occurring once. Sequenced input: naive CD4+ T cells sorted from blood. The receptors come from a young man in good health. CDR3s include the opening cysteine and the closing phenylalanine or tryptophan. D genes are given only for firm matches. Clone size, where shown, is once, few, many, or a class for clones that have expanded.

V,D,J,size,CDR3,DNA
TRBV6-1,.,TRBJ2-3,.,CASSGSSRGADTQYF,TGTGCCAGCAGTGGGTCGAGCAGGGGAGCAGATACGCAGTATTTT
TRBV7-3,TRBD2,TRBJ2-3,.,CASRRATGGGTDTQYF,TGTGCCAGCAGACGTGCGACGGGGGGAGGCACAGATACGCAGTATTTT
TRBV18,TRBD1,TRBJ1-1,.,CASSPTTGFAEAFF,TGTGCCAGCTCACCGACGACAGGGTTCGCTGAAGCTTTCTTT
TRBV6-6,TRBD1,TRBJ2-1,.,CASSHRGWSEQFF,TGTGCCAGCAGCCACAGGGGGTGGAGTGAGCAGTTCTTC
TRBV10-1,.,TRBJ2-2,.,CASSEGQWGSYTGELFF,TGCGCCAGCAGTGAGGGACAGTGGGGTTCTTACACCGGGGAGCTGTTTTTT
TRBV19,TRBD1,TRBJ1-5,.,CASSNRDRNQPQHF,TGTGCCAGTAGTAATAGGGACAGAAATCAGCCCCAGCATTTT
TRBV19,.,TRBJ1-3,.,CASSIDLAGSGNTIYF,TGTGCCAGTAGTATAGACCTGGCAGGCTCTGGAAACACCATATATTTT
TRBV20-1,.,TRBJ1-1,.,CSGLLNTEAFF,TGCTCAGGCCTCTTGAACACTGAAGCTTTCTTT
TRBV18,TRBD2,TRBJ2-5,.,CASSRARGLAETQYF,TGTGCCAGCTCACGGGCCAGGGGACTAGCGGAGACCCAGTACTTC
TRBV7-9,.,TRBJ2-1,.,CASSLTSPYNEQFF,TGTGCCAGCAGCTTGACTAGTCCCTACAATGAGCAGTTCTTC
TRBV18,.,TRBJ1-1,.,CASSPTRQHTEAFF,TGTGCCAGCTCACCCACCAGGCAGCACACTGAAGCTTTCTTT
TRBV6-1,.,TRBJ1-1,.,CASSEFGGGTEAFF,TGTGCCAGCAGTGAATTCGGGGGAGGGACTGAAGCTTTCTTT
TRBV6-6,.,TRBJ2-1,.,CASSYPENNEQFF,TGTGCCAGCAGTTACCCGGAAAACAATGAGCAGTTCTTC
TRBV6-1,TRBD1,TRBJ2-7,.,CASSGTGASYEQYF,TGTGCCAGCAGTGGGACAGGGGCCAGCTACGAGCAGTACTTC
TRBV4-1,TRBD1,TRBJ2-7,.,CASSLGTASYEQYF,TGCGCCAGCAGCCTGGGGACAGCGTCCTACGAGCAGTACTTC
TRBV30,.,TRBJ1-6,.,CAWSRGARGGVGNSPLHF,TGTGCCTGGAGTCGTGGGGCCAGGGGAGGCGTTGGTAATTCACCCCTCCACTTT
TRBV6-4,TRBD2,TRBJ2-3,.,CASSQLAGATDTQYF,TGTGCCAGCAGTCAACTAGCGGGCGCCACAGATACGCAGTATTTT
TRBV9,TRBD2,TRBJ2-5,.,CASSAGLAGAETQYF,TGTGCCAGCAGCGCCGGACTAGCGGGAGCAGAGACCCAGTACTTC
TRBV28,.,TRBJ2-7,.,CASSLWGGSYEQYF,TGTGCCAGCAGTTTATGGGGGGGATCCTACGAGCAGTACTTC
TRBV7-6,.,TRBJ2-7,.,CASSRVQDTTYEQYF,TGTGCCAGCAGCCGCGTCCAGGATACCACGTACGAGCAGTACTTC
TRBV10-3,.,TRBJ2-2,.,CATKAVANTGELFF,TGTGCCACAAAGGCCGTTGCGAACACCGGGGAGCTGTTTTTT
TRBV30,.,TRBJ1-4,.,CAWNEVGKGEKLFF,TGTGCCTGGAATGAAGTGGGGAAAGGTGAAAAACTGTTTTTT
TRBV18,.,TRBJ1-5,.,CASSPQGVSGNQPQHF,TGTGCCAGCTCACCACAGGGGGTGTCAGGCAATCAGCCCCAGCATTTT
TRBV2,.,TRBJ2-3,.,CASREYTDTQYF,TGTGCCAGCAGGGAGTACACAGATACGCAGTATTTT
TRBV4-1,TRBD2,TRBJ2-3,.,CASSQGRGGTDTQYF,TGCGCCAGCAGCCAAGGTCGGGGGGGTACAGATACGCAGTATTTT
TRBV18,TRBD1,TRBJ2-7,once,CASSQLGTGPSYEQYF,TGTGCCAGCTCACAACTAGGGACAGGTCCCTCCTACGAGCAGTACTTC
TRBV6-5,.,TRBJ1-5,once,CASSSGDQPQHF,TGTGCCAGCAGTTCCGGGGATCAGCCCCAGCATTTT
TRBV10-3,TRBD2,TRBJ2-5,once,CAISESGLAGVQETQYF,TGTGCCATCAGTGAATCGGGACTAGCGGGAGTCCAAGAGACCCAGTACTTC
TRBV25-1,.,TRBJ1-1,.,CASRSGYYTEAFF,TGTGCCAGCAGATCAGGGTATTACACTGAAGCTTTCTTT
TRBV10-2,.,TRBJ2-1,.,CASSDPDKYNEQFF,TGCGCCAGCAGTGACCCCGACAAATACAATGAGCAGTTCTTC
TRBV7-9,.,TRBJ1-6,.,CASSREQHNSPLHF,TGTGCCAGCAGTAGGGAACAGCATAATTCACCCCTCCACTTT
TRBV5-4,TRBD1,TRBJ2-7,.,CASSTPGQGAYEQYF,TGTGCCAGCAGTACTCCGGGACAGGGGGCATACGAGCAGTACTTC
TRBV16,TRBD1,TRBJ2-1,.,CASSQFPGTGYLRDEQFF,TGTGCCAGCAGCCAATTTCCCGGGACAGGGTATCTACGGGATGAGCAGTTCTTC
TRBV6-1,TRBD1,TRBJ2-7,.,CASSDAMPSLRQGDF,TGTGCCAGCAGTGACGCGATGCCCAGCTTAAGACAGGGGGACTTC
TRBV30,.,TRBJ2-1,.,CAWSGGLTDNEQFF,TGTGCCTGGAGCGGAGGGTTAACGGACAATGAGCAGTTCTTC
TRBV5-1,TRBD1,TRBJ1-5,.,CASSLDTGGLQPQHF,TGCGCCAGCAGCTTGGATACAGGGGGTCTGCAGCCCCAGCATTTT
TRBV11-2,.,TRBJ2-2,once,CASSLQEVRELFF,TGTGCCAGCAGCTTACAGGAGGTCAGGGAGCTGTTTTTT
TRBV11-3,.,TRBJ2-1,once,CASSLGVGLHNEQFF,TGTGCCAGCAGCTTAGGGGTAGGACTCCACAATGAGCAGTTCTTC
TRBV19,.,TRBJ1-1,.,CASQERRVNTEAFF,TGTGCCAGTCAGGAACGGAGAGTGAACACTGAAGCTTTCTTT
TRBV2,.,TRBJ1-2,few,CASSPGQFYGYTF,TGTGCCAGCAGTCCCGGACAGTTCTATGGCTACACCTTC
TRBV5-4,.,TRBJ2-7,.,CASSLEPSGEQYF,TGTGCCAGCAGCTTGGAGCCCTCGGGTGAGCAGTACTTC
TRBV15,.,TRBJ1-4,.,CATSSGWDANEKLFF,TGTGCCACCAGCAGTGGCTGGGATGCTAATGAAAAACTGTTTTTT
TRBV4-3,.,TRBJ2-2,.,CASSQDPRTYTGELFF,TGCGCCAGCAGCCAAGATCCACGCACTTACACCGGGGAGCTGTTTTTT
TRBV30,TRBD2,TRBJ2-7,.,CAWSRREGPYEQYF,TGTGCCTGGAGTCGACGGGAGGGGCCCTACGAGCAGTACTTC
TRBV18,.,TRBJ2-7,.,CASSPSGTYEQYF,TGTGCCAGCTCACCTAGCGGTACCTACGAGCAGTACTTC
TRBV28,.,TRBJ2-1,.,CASGRENEQFF,TGTGCCAGCGGCAGGGAGAATGAGCAGTTCTTC